The 24 T cell receptor beta chains in this list originate from one sample, sequenced in a study of T-cell reconstitution after alpha-beta-depleted transplantation in children. Preparing the TCRbeta library involved the use of unique molecular identifiers. TCRdb analysed the PCR reads with MiXCR anew, one entry per CDR3 protein. This sample has some 830,000 distinct CDR3 sequences, with around 15% found just once. Here the sequenced sample was PBMCs, mostly from graft donor cells, taken 360 days after TCRalphabeta/CD19-depleted stem cell transplant. The receptors come from a male patient under 18 who had a stem cell transplant for acute lymphoblastic leukemia, so the T cells may come from the graft donor.

This clonotype was seen only a few times. The chain joins TRBV5-1 to TRBJ2-1; D is uncertain. The germline V gene encodes CDR1 SGHRS and CDR2 YFSETQ. The CDR3 totals 15 residues. V was shortened by 0 bases and J by 7 bases, with 14 bases between the two germline ends. The CDR3 protein is CASSLAVGLANEQFF. CDR3 in DNA: TGCGCCAGCAGCTTGGCCGTTGGGCTGGCGAATGAGCAGTTCTTC.

The table lists this clonotype with a few counts. The CDR3 region is CASRSPPGSYNEQFF. The CDR3 DNA reads as TGTGCCAGTAGATCTCCACCCGGTTCCTACAATGAGCAGTTCTTC. The chain links TRBV19 to TRBJ2-1, with no clear D. This CDR3 region has 15 residues. Germline-derived CDR1 and CDR2 are LNHDA and SQIVND (reference sequence). V was trimmed by 6 bases and J by 1 base, leaving 13 bases between them. Looking up the rest from reference TRBV19 and TRBJ2-1 gives the full variable domain: DGGITQSPKYLFRKEGQNVTLSCEQNLNHDAMYWYRQDPGQGLRLIYYSQIVNDFQKGDIAEGYSVSREKKESFPLTVTSAQKNPTAFYLCASRSPPGSYNEQFFGPGTRLTVL.

This clonotype has a handful of counts. The chain uses TRBV18 and TRBJ1-5; D call uncertain. Germline V gene sequence: CDR1 KGHSH, CDR2 LQKENI. The CDR3 spans 14 residues. Trimming removed 2 bases at V and 4 bases at J, with 9 bases between. As DNA, the CDR3 is TGTGCCAGCTCACCAACCGCGATGAATCAGCCCCAGCATTTT. Translating it yields CASSPTAMNQPQHF. Using reference TRBV18 and TRBJ1-5 for the parts outside the CDR3, the full variable domain is NAGVMQNPRHLVRRRGQEARLRCSPMKGHSHVYWYRQLPEEGLKFMVYLQKENIIDESGMPKERFSAEFPKEGPSILRIQQVVRGDSAAYFCASSPTAMNQPQHFGDGTRLSIL.

In its sample, this clonotype was seen a few times. The chain carries TRBV12-3 or TRBV12-4 and TRBJ2-3; D remains ambiguous. Trimming removed 4 bases at V and 8 bases at J, with 7 bases between. CDR3 length: 11 amino acids. CDR3 in amino acids: CASSSGRTQYF. The CDR3 DNA reads as TGTGCCAGCAGTTCGGGTCGTACGCAGTATTTT.

This clonotype turned up a few times. V gene TRBV5-5 combines with J gene TRBJ2-2, with 12 bases that match TRBD2. The CDR3 runs to 16 residues. V dropped 3 bases and J dropped 5; count of bases not matched to a gene: 5. The germline V gene encodes CDR1 SGHKS and CDR2 YYEKEE (reference sequence). Here the CDR3 DNA reads TGTGCCAGCAGCTATCCCGGGACTAGCGGGACCGGGGAGCTGTTTTTT. Residues: CASSYPGTSGTGELFF.

J is TRBJ2-2 and V is TRBV20-1, with 9 bases identical to TRBD2. V was clipped by 4 bases and J by 5 bases; unmatched bases: 8. The CDR3 is 15 residues long. Looked up from germline, CDR1 is DFQATT and CDR2 is SNEGSKA (reference sequence). The CDR3 DNA reads TGCAGTGCTAAAGCGGGGGGAGCAAGGACCGGGGAGCTGTTTTTT. Its protein is CSAKAGGARTGELFF.

This clonotype was counted only a few times. The CDR3 is CASSAPARRRGYTF. CDR3 coding DNA: TGTGCCAGCAGTGCCCCCGCTAGACGCCGCGGCTACACCTTC. The chain has TRBV21-1 and TRBJ1-2. TRBV21-1 is shown as a pseudogene. The CDR3 length is 14 residues.

This clonotype occurred a few times. The chain couples TRBV5-1 to TRBJ2-7; the D is unclear. Germline CDR1 SGHRS, CDR2 YFSETQ. The CDR3 extends over 13 amino acids. V lost 6 bases and J 0 bases, leaving 10 bases between the germline ends. The chain's CDR3 is CASTESSSYEQYF. CDR3 sequence (DNA): TGCGCCAGCACAGAAAGTTCCTCCTACGAGCAGTACTTC.

The gene calls are TRBV7-9 and TRBJ2-3; D uncertain. V gave up 5 bases and J gave up 0 bases, with 12 bases separating them. In germline, CDR1 is SEHNR, CDR2 FQNEAQ (reference sequence). The CDR3 extends over 15 amino acids. The CDR3 sequence: CASSQQGLSTDTQYF. The CDR3 region has the DNA TGTGCCAGCAGCCAACAAGGATTGAGCACAGATACGCAGTATTTT.

The chain carries TRBV13 and TRBJ2-3; D might be TRBD2 (5 bases). The CDR3 is 16 amino acids. Germline V CDR1 and CDR2: PRHDT, FYEKMQ (reference sequence). Deletions cut 5 bases from V and 0 bases from J, with 15 bases between. CDR3 residues: CASSSKRRPSTDTQYF. The CDR3, as DNA: TGTGCCAGCAGCAGTAAGCGGAGACCTAGCACAGATACGCAGTATTTT.

There are a few counts of this clonotype. The chain joins TRBV18 to TRBJ2-3; 9 bases match TRBD2. Germline values: CDR1 KGHSH, CDR2 LQKENI. The ends lost 4 bases at V and 4 bases at J; junction bases unmatched: 6. The CDR3 is 15 amino acids. The CDR3 coding sequence is TGTGCCAGCTCACTCACCGCTAGCGGGGCAGATACGCAGTATTTT. This translates into CASSLTASGADTQYF.

This clonotype was recorded a few times. V gene TRBV7-9 combines with J gene TRBJ2-3; D is unclear. V lost 5 bases to trimming and J lost 2 bases, with 17 bases between them. The CDR3 loop spans 16 amino acids. The V gene's germline CDR1 is SEHNR and CDR2 FQNEAQ (reference sequence). Here the CDR3 DNA reads TGTGCCAGCAGCCCGAGGTCTGGCGGATTCACAGATACGCAGTATTTT. Encoded protein: CASSPRSGGFTDTQYF.

V gene TRBV6-2 or TRBV6-3 combines with J gene TRBJ2-1; no clear D gene. V shed 6 bases and J shed 3 bases, with 15 bases lying between them. The CDR3 totals 15 residues. CDR1 and CDR2 (germline): MNHEY, SVGEGT. The CDR3, as DNA: TGTGCCAGCAGGTCCCTAGGCAGGAACTACAATGAGCAGTTCTTC. Amino acid sequence: CASRSLGRNYNEQFF.

This chain connects TRBV9 to TRBJ1-2; D gene ambiguous. With 4 bases removed from V and 0 bases from J, the gap between germline ends came to 10 bases. The CDR3 is 14 residues long. Germline V CDR1 and CDR2: SGDLS, YYNGEE. The CDR3 is CASSPQAANYGYTF. The CDR3, as DNA: TGTGCCAGCAGCCCCCAGGCAGCTAACTATGGCTACACCTTC. The full variable domain, completed using reference TRBV9 and TRBJ1-2, is DSGVTQTPKHLITATGQRVTLRCSPRSGDLSVYWYQQSLDQGLQFLIQYYNGEERAKGNILERFSAQQFPDLHSELNLSSLELGDSALYFCASSPQAANYGYTFGSGTRLTVV.

There are a few counts of this clonotype. The rearrangement joins TRBV7-9 to TRBJ2-5; unclear D gene. This CDR3 has 11 amino acids. Germline V gene lookup returns CDR1 SEHNR and CDR2 FQNEAQ (reference sequence). Between the trimmed V and J ends, which lost 5 bases and 5 bases, there was a span of 6 bases. In nucleotides, the CDR3 is TGTGCCAGCAGCGGGATGGAGACCCAGTACTTC. Its translation is CASSGMETQYF. The complete variable domain, with remaining parts taken from reference TRBV7-9 and TRBJ2-5, reads DTGVSQNPRHKITKRGQNVTFRCDPISEHNRLYWYRQTLGQGPEFLTYFQNEAQLEKSRLLSDRFSAERPKGSFSTLEIQRTEQGDSAMYLCASSGMETQYFGPGTRLLVL.

This clonotype has just one count. The V call is TRBV10-3, the J call TRBJ2-5; 10 bases align to TRBD1. Trimming cost V 6 bases and J 3 bases; bases outside gene matches: 7. The CDR3 contains 15 residues. Per germline, CDR1 ENHRY and CDR2 SYGVKD. CDR3 sequence (DNA): TGTGCCATCAGCGGTCCCGGGACAGGGGAAGAGACCCAGTACTTC. Translation gives CAISGPGTGEETQYF.

This rearrangement joins TRBV7-8 to TRBJ1-5; TRBD1 agrees at 7 bases. The ends lost 4 bases at V and 4 bases at J; junction bases unmatched: 10. Germline CDR1 SGHVS, CDR2 FQNEAQ. The CDR3 spans 16 residues. The CDR3 here is CASSSRRDSLNQPQHF. CDR3 nucleotide sequence: TGTGCCAGCAGCTCGCGCCGGGACAGCCTAAATCAGCCCCAGCATTTT.

The J gene is TRBJ2-5, the V gene TRBV20-1; 13 bases agree with TRBD2. Germline V gene sequence: CDR1 DFQATT, CDR2 SNEGSKA (reference sequence). The CDR3 spans 16 residues. The V gene end was trimmed by 4 bases and the J gene end by 5 bases; junction bases not matched to a gene: 10. CDR3 residues: CSAKESGLAGWETQYF. In DNA, the CDR3 is TGCAGTGCTAAAGAATCGGGACTAGCGGGATGGGAGACCCAGTACTTC.

V gene TRBV20-1 combines with J gene TRBJ2-1, with 11 nucleotides matching TRBD2. The germline gives CDR1 DFQATT, CDR2 SNEGSKA (reference sequence). The CDR3 is 16 residues long. The J segment lost 3 bases and the V segment lost 5 bases, leaving 9 bases of the junction unmatched. CDR3 protein: CSAVLSGRAVYNEQFF. The CDR3 DNA sequence: TGCAGTGCTGTGCTTAGCGGGAGGGCCGTCTACAATGAGCAGTTCTTC.

This clonotype was seen a handful of times. This rearrangement joins TRBV20-1 to TRBJ1-6; D may be TRBD1 (5 bases). Germline CDR1 and CDR2: DFQATT and SNEGSKA (reference sequence). The CDR3 has 12 residues. V lost 4 bases to trimming and J lost 12 bases, with 13 bases between them. The CDR3 loop is CSAIRGAEPLHF. In DNA, the CDR3 is TGCAGTGCTATTCGAGGGGCAGAACCCCTCCACTTT.

V and J are TRBV28 and TRBJ2-5; 8 nucleotides match TRBD2. CDR1 and CDR2 from the germline V gene are MDHEN and SYDVKM. Germline trimming cut 2 bases from V and 5 bases from J; bases unmatched to any gene: 4. This CDR3 comprises 14 residues. The CDR3 is CASSLAGLVETQYF. The CDR3 coding sequence is TGTGCCAGCAGTTTAGCGGGACTAGTGGAGACCCAGTACTTC.

The chain employs TRBV12-3 or TRBV12-4 and TRBJ1-3; 11 positions agree with TRBD1. CDR3 length: 17 residues. V trimming: 5 bases; J trimming: 0 bases; junction bases outside the gene matches: 6. The CDR3 bases are TGTGCCAGCAGTCAGAGGACAGGGGGCATCTCTGGAAACACCATATATTTT. Translated, it gives CASSQRTGGISGNTIYF.

Turning to this clonotype: Compared with germline, one end of the junction differs, possibly owing to a read error. The gene calls are TRBV7-7 and TRBJ2-7; 7 nucleotides align to TRBD1. From germline, CDR1 is SSHAT and CDR2 FNYEAQ (reference sequence). The CDR3 is 15 amino acids. Here the CDR3 DNA reads TGTGCCAGCAGCTTAGCGGTGACAGGGCTACGACCTAGGGACTTC. The encoded protein is CASSLAVTGLRPRDF.

This clonotype was seen a few times. V gene TRBV20-1 combines with J gene TRBJ2-1; the match to TRBD2 covers 10 bases. Germline assignment: CDR1 DFQATT and CDR2 SNEGSKA (reference sequence). The length of the CDR3 is 13 residues. V shed 2 bases and J 7 bases; nucleotides not matched to a gene: 2. CDR3: CSARLAGANEQFF. The DNA for the CDR3 is TGCAGTGCTAGACTAGCGGGAGCTAATGAGCAGTTCTTC.